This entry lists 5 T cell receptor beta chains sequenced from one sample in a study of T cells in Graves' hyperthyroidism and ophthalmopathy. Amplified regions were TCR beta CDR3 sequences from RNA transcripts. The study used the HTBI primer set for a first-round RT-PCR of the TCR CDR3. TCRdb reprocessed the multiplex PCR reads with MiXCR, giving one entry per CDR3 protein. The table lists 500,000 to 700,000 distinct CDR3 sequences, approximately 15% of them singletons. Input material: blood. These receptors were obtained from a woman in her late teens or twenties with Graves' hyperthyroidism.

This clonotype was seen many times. The CDR3 is CASSPVGVGNQPQHF. The CDR3 DNA is TGTGCCAGCAGTCCGGTCGGGGTTGGCAATCAGCCCCAGCATTTT. The V and J genes are TRBV6-1 and TRBJ1-5, with D uncertain. This CDR3 is 15 amino acids long. V was shortened by 5 bases and J by 2 bases, with 13 bases between the two germline ends. Germline CDR1 MNHNS, CDR2 SASEGT.

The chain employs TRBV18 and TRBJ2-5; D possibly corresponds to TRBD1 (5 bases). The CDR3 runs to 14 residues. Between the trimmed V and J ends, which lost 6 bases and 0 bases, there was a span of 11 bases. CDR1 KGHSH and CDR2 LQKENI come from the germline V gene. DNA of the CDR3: TGTGCCAGCTCCCTAATGACAGACCAAGAGACCCAGTACTTC. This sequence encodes CASSLMTDQETQYF.

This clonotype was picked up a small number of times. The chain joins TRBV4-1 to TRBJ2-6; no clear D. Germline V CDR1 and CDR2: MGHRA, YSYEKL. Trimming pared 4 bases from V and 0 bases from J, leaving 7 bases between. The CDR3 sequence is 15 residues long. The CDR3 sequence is CASSLIFSGANVLTF. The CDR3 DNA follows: TGCGCCAGCAGCCTAATCTTCTCTGGGGCCAACGTCCTGACTTTC.

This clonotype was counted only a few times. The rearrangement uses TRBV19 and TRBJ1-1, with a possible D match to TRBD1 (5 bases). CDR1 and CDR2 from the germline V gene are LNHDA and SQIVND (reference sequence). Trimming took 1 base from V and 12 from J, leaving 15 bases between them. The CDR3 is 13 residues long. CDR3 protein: CASSIGEGTVPFF. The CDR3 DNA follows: TGTGCCAGTAGTATAGGTGAGGGGACCGTACCTTTCTTT.

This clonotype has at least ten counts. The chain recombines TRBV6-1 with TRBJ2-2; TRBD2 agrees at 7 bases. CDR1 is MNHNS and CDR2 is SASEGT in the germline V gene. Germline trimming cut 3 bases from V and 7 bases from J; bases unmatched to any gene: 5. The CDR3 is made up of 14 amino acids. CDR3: CASSESAGIGELFF. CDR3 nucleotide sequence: TGTGCCAGCAGTGAGTCAGCGGGGATCGGGGAGCTGTTTTTT.